The clone carrying this TCR beta chain occurred a few times. The antigen is unknown. The record originates from a study of blood T cells in healthy people across ages. Study-wide results and limits: Aged donors had fewer naive CD4+ cells and lower diversity than long-lived donors.

Through a sample-barcoded 5' primer and a J-beta primer mix, a second PCR was run for about 6 to 11 cycles. In TCRdb, the 5' RACE reads were re-called with MiXCR into one record per CDR3 protein. The profile shows roughly 1.7 million distinct CDR3 sequences, almost 35% of them singletons. This receptor was identified in a woman in her twenties or thirties in good health. The sample consisted of blood.

This chain's CDR3 is CASSLHGAYEQYF. CDR3 bases: TGTGCCAGCAGCCTCCACGGGGCCTACGAGCAGTACTTC. This chain links TRBV7-9 with TRBJ2-5; D possibly corresponds to TRBD2 (5 bases). The better agreement between TRBJ2-7 and the DNA end casts doubt on the J call. In germline, CDR1 is SEHNR, CDR2 FQNEAQ (reference sequence). This CDR3 is built from 13 residues.